This section outlines one TCR beta chain sequence together with its context. It has no known antigen specificity. Base qualities are not recorded, but no much larger clone differs from it by a single base. Deletion took 4 bases off V and 7 bases off J, with a span of 13 bases between the germline ends. CDR1 is given as DFQATT and CDR2 as SNEGSKA, both from the germline V gene (reference sequence). The CDR3 holds 12 amino acids from the cysteine to the phenylalanine. The retained sequence is limited to the CDR3, 36 bases, with the frame set at the first base. The data belong to a study of vaccination and CD4 T cells after COVID-19 (dated by TCRdb to between 2021 and 2024). With regard to the full study: Six males and four females were included in the convalescent cohort, with two Hispanic individuals, seven Caucasians, two Asians and one multiracial person represented. Two doses of either the Pfizer-BioNTech BNT162b2 vaccine (n=8) or the Moderna mRNA-1273 vaccine (n=2) were administered to participants. Post-COVID blood samples were collected from convalescent patients a median of roughly 100 days after diagnosis, with a range of roughly 30 to 170 days. Post-vaccine blood samples were obtained a median of approximately 74 days after the second vaccine dose, with a range of about 14 to 241 days. Culture stimuli were overlapping spike peptide pools from SARS-CoV-2 and from the common cold coronaviruses HCoV-NL63, HCoV-OC43 and HCoV-229E. Control cultures received a CEFX viral epitope pool as the positive control, an HIV-1 Nef peptide pool as the negative control, or no peptide. In under twelve COVID-19 convalescent patients and a handful of infection-naive healthy vaccine recipients, researchers compared the spike-specific CD4+ TCR repertoire from before mRNA vaccination with the repertoire from after. Points the paper makes about the study in general: In convalescent patients, a median around 85% of post-vaccine SARS-CoV-2-reactive clones were detected only after vaccination, and vaccine-specific priming was suggested by this finding. Only a relatively small number of convalescent patients were included in the study, and early timepoints following natural infection were not analyzed. An increase in the median number of SARS-CoV-2-reactive clonotypes from more than 20 after infection to a few dozen after vaccination was observed, but the change was not found to be significant. Of the vaccine-specific clones found in convalescent patients, nearly all (304 of 307) were mono-reactive for SARS-CoV-2 spike instead of being cross-reactive with common cold coronaviruses.

Libraries were prepared through PCR. DNA from cultured CD4+ T cells underwent TCR sequencing with the Oncomine TCR Beta short-read assay at the Johns Hopkins FTIC core. The QIAamp micro DNA kit was used to extract genomic DNA from the cultured CD4+ T cells. Oncomine TCR Beta libraries made from cultured CD4+ T cells were pooled using unique dual indexes and sequenced on an Illumina iSeq 100. The source study handled its data this way. Non-productive sequences were filtered out, and CDR3s that did not start with C, did not end with F or W, or were shorter than 7 amino acids were discarded. Antigen-specific clonotypes were identified with the MANAFEST web application by comparing peptide-stimulated wells with reference and other culture wells. For a clone to be called positive, the clone needed an FDR below 0.05, an odds ratio above 5, and a productive frequency above 0.1% in at least two of three replicate wells. Clonotypes that were significantly expanded in both SARS-CoV-2 spike wells and at least one common cold coronavirus spike condition were defined as cross-reactive. Similarity between CDR3 sequences was evaluated in R version 3.6.1 using Levenshtein distances (stringdist) and unrooted phylogenetic trees (ape). TCRdb passed the public sequencing reads through fastp at Q25 and MiXCR, retaining productive beta sequences. Rows with a matching CDR3 protein are joined into one entry that keeps the most common DNA and genes. For this entry, the V and J calls and clone size follow TCRdb and not the study's own pipeline. The sample table shows about 30,000 distinct CDR3 sequences, and about 66% are seen once. Together, the top ten hold about 17% of the sample.

The intended sense of this specimen's treatment or condition label: roughly 11-day PBMC culture with coronavirus spike peptide pools or control peptides (ViraFEST assay). The ViraFEST assay, used in the study, expanded antigen-specific T cells with peptide pools and then identified the expanded clonotypes through TCR sequencing. Negative nucleocapsid antibody tests taken both before and after vaccination confirmed that the healthy vaccine recipients had no prior SARS-CoV-2 infection. Each well held roughly 2 million PBMCs cultured in IMDM containing approximately 5% human AB serum and approximately 10 IU/ml IL-2, with about 10 ug/ml peptide pools added. Half of the culture medium was replaced with fresh IL-2-containing medium on days 3 and 7. After roughly 9 days of culture, CD4+ T cells were isolated by negative selection with the EasySep CD4+ T cell isolation kit. Ficoll-Paque Plus gradient centrifugation was used to isolate PBMCs from whole blood, and the isolated PBMCs were then either used fresh or cryopreserved at -140C. Triplicate wells were generally used for each culture condition.

The sequencing used CD4+ T cells from blood, cultured in vitro, collected after SARS-CoV-2 vaccination. This clonotype originated in a human donor who received a COVID-19 vaccine. Recombination connected TRBV20-1 to TRBJ1-2, with a weak D call of TRBD1 (6 bases match). The nucleotide sequence is TGCAGTGCTAAGGAAGGGGGAGGTGGCTACACCTTC. This codes for CSAKEGGGGYTF.